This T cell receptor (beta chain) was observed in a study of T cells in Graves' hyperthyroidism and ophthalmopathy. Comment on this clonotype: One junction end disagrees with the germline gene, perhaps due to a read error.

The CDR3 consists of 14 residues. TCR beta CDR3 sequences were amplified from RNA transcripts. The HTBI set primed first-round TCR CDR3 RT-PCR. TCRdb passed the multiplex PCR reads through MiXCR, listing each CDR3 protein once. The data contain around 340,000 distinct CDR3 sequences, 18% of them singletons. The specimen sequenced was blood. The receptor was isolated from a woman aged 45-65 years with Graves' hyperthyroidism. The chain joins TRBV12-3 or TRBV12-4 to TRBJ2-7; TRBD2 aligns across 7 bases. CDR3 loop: CAGSLLGGGYEQYF. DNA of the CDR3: TGCGCCGGCAGTTTGTTGGGGGGGGGATACGAGCAGTACTTC.